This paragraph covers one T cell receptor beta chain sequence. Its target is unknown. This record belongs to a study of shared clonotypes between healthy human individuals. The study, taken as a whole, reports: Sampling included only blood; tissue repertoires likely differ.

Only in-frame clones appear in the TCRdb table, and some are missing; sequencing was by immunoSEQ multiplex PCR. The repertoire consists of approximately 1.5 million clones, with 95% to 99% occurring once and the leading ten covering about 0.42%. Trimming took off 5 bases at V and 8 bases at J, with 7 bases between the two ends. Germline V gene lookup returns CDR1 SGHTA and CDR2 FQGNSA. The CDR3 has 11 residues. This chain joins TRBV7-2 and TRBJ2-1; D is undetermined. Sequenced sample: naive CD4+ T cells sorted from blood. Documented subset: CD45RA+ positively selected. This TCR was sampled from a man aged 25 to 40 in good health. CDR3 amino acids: CASSPVDEQFF. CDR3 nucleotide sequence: TGTGCCAGCAGCCCAGTTGATGAGCAGTTCTTC.